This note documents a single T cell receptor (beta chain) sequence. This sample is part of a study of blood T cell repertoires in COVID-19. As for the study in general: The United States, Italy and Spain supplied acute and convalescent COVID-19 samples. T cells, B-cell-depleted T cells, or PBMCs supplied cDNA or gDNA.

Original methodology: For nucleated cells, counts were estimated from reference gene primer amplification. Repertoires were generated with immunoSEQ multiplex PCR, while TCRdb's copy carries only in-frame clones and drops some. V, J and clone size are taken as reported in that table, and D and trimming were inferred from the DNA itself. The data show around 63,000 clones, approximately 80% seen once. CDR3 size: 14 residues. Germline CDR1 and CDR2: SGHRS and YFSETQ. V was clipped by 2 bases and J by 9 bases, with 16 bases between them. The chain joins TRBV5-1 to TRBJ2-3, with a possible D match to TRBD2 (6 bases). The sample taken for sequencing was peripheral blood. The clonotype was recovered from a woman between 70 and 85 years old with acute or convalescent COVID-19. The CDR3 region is CASSLAGLQETQYF. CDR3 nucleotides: TGCGCCAGCAGCTTAGCGGGCCTGCAAGAGACGCAGTATTTT.